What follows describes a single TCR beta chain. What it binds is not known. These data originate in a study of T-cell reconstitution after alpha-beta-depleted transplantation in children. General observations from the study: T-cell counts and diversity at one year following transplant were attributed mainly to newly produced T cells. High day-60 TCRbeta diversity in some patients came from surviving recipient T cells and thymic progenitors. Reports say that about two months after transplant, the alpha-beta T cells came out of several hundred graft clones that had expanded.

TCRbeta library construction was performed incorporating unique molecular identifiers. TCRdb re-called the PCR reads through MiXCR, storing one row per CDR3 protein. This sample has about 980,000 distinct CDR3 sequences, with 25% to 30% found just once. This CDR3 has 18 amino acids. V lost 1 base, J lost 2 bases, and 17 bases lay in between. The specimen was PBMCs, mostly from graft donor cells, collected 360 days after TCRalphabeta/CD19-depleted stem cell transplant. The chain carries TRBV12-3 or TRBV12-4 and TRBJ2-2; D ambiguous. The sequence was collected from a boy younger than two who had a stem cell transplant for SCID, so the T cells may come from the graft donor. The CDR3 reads CASSLDQYLGLNTGELFF. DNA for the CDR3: TGTGCCAGCAGTTTAGACCAGTACTTGGGCCTAAACACCGGGGAGCTGTTTTTT.